This TCR beta chain was recorded in a study of blood T cell repertoires in COVID-19. Overall study: The United States, Italy and Spain supplied acute and convalescent COVID-19 samples. Sources were T cells, B-cell-depleted T cells, or PBMCs; the material itself was cDNA or gDNA.

The data were produced by immunoSEQ multiplex PCR, yet TCRdb's version contains in-frame clones alone and is incomplete. This sample has some 240,000 clones; around 86% occur once, and the top ten carry around 12%. This CDR3 has 12 residues. Per the germline V gene, CDR1 is SNHLY and CDR2 is FYNNEI. Trimming left V 6 bases short and J 4 bases short, with 9 bases between. The origin of this receptor is an older woman with active or convalescent COVID-19. The V and J genes are TRBV2 and TRBJ2-5; D is uncertain. Sequencing input: peripheral blood. The DNA of the CDR3 is TGTGCCAGCAGAACGGAGAGAGAGACCCAGTACTTC. This codes for CASRTERETQYF.